A selection of T cell receptor beta chains follows, all from one sample in a study of T cell repertoires in cytomegalovirus infection. TCRdb reanalysed the reads using MiXCR and keeps one entry per CDR3 protein. The sample has some 100,000 distinct CDR3 sequences, around 22% seen once. Source material: CD8+ T cells from PBMCs. The source of these receptors is a human donor in good health (CMV status not recorded). Some clones in this sample may be carry-over from other donors' samples. The CDR3 runs from the conserved cysteine through the conserved F or W. A D gene is named only where the DNA matches it firmly. Size values are once, few and many counts, or a class for expanded clones, and some rows have none.

few	TRBV6-5	TRBJ2-1	-	CASSYSTYNEQFF	TGTGCCAGCAGTTACTCGACCTACAATGAGCAGTTCTTC
few	TRBV20-1	TRBJ2-3	TRBD2	CSAERVASGSFGDTQYF	TGCAGCGCAGAGAGGGTCGCTAGCGGGAGTTTTGGGGATACGCAGTATTTT
-	TRBV7-8	TRBJ2-1	TRBD2	CASSRGGGQFF	TGTGCCAGCAGCCGGGGGGGTGGGCAGTTCTTC
few	TRBV5-1	TRBJ2-1	-	CASSSRARPEQFF	TGCGCCAGCAGCTCGAGGGCGAGGCCTGAGCAGTTCTTC
-	TRBV11-1	TRBJ2-3	-	CASSSLLRTDTQYF	TGTGCCAGCAGCTCTCTACTACGTACAGATACGCAGTATTTT
many	TRBV20-1	TRBJ2-3	-	CSASEGFTQYF	TGCAGTGCTAGCGAGGGATTTACGCAGTATTTT
-	TRBV28	TRBJ2-7	-	CASSLSPSETMSSYEQYF	TGTGCCAGCAGTTTATCCCCCTCGGAGACGATGAGCTCCTACGAGCAGTACTTC
-	TRBV4-3	TRBJ2-7	-	CASSQDEGGGFEQYF	TGCGCCAGCAGCCAAGATGAGGGGGGGGGGTTCGAGCAGTACTTC
few	TRBV4-2	TRBJ2-7	TRBD1	CASSPGKGAHEQYF	TGTGCCAGCAGCCCCGGGAAGGGGGCCCACGAGCAGTACTTC
-	TRBV27	TRBJ1-2	TRBD1	CASSDEGQANGYTF	TGTGCCAGCAGTGACGAGGGACAGGCGAATGGCTACACCTTC
-	TRBV12-3/TRBV12-4	TRBJ2-1	TRBD2	CASRIRTSGRDEQFF	TGTGCCAGCAGGATTAGGACTAGCGGGAGGGATGAGCAGTTCTTC
few	TRBV28	TRBJ1-1	-	CASIPTGPGVKSEAFF	TGTGCCAGCATCCCCACCGGCCCTGGGGTTAAGAGTGAAGCTTTCTTT
many	TRBV6-2/TRBV6-3	TRBJ2-1	TRBD1	CASSRQGYNEQFF	TGTGCCAGCAGTAGACAGGGCTACAATGAGCAGTTCTTC
-	TRBV6-5	TRBJ1-4	-	CASSYSSVNEKLFF	TGTGCCAGCAGTTACTCGTCCGTAAATGAAAAACTGTTTTTT
-	TRBV5-4	TRBJ2-7	TRBD2	CASSLVREGRHEQYF	TGTGCCAGCAGCTTGGTGAGGGAGGGTCGCCACGAGCAGTACTTC
once	TRBV28	TRBJ2-7	TRBD2	CASSSSLADRSYYEQYF	TGTGCCAGCAGTTCCTCACTAGCGGACCGTTCCTATTACGAGCAGTACTTC
once	TRBV28	TRBJ2-7	-	CASSLYPLVVASYEQYF	TGTGCCAGCAGTTTATACCCCTTGGTAGTGGCGTCCTACGAGCAGTACTTC
many	TRBV12-3/TRBV12-4	TRBJ2-1	TRBD2	CASSPGLAFSGYNEQFF	TGTGCCAGCAGCCCGGGACTAGCGTTTTCTGGTTACAATGAGCAGTTCTTC
-	TRBV7-9	TRBJ1-1	TRBD1	CASSSTGPLGFDEAFF	TGTGCCAGCAGCTCGACAGGGCCCCTTGGGTTCGATGAAGCTTTCTTT
few	TRBV15	TRBJ2-7	-	CATSRDPPPYTSRGSYEQYF	TGTGCCACCAGCAGAGATCCTCCACCTTATACTAGCCGGGGCTCCTACGAGCAGTACTTC